This entry is about one T cell receptor beta chain. This clonotype was counted many times. Its antigen specificity is not known. No per-base quality is available; no much larger clone lies one base away. The CDR3 sequence holds 12 residues, the cysteine and phenylalanine included. Here the CDR3 DNA is all that survives: 36 bases in frame from base 1. The germline V gene supplies CDR1 WSHSY and CDR2 SAAADI. Germline trimming: 5 bases from V, 6 bases from J; junction bases outside gene matches: 0. TCR beta VDJ combination and CDR3 sequence profiling used genomic DNA as the template. An Illumina HiSeq 2000 was the platform used for TCR repertoire sequencing. Regarding the original processing steps: TRBV/TRBJ rearrangement plots, CDR3 size and DJ length profiles, and Simpson's diversity index were used to assess repertoires. The most abundant DNA sequence in the deep sequencing data was taken as the immunodominant clone. CDR3 amino acid sequences were screened for sharing across subjects and were compared with published repertoires and the VDJdb database. The public reads were run again by TCRdb, first through fastp at Q25 and then through MiXCR, and only productive beta chains were kept. Identical CDR3 protein sequences are pooled into one entry, listed with their most common genes and DNA. The V and J calls come from TCRdb's annotation, not from the publication. The sample table contains about 160,000 distinct CDR3 sequences; only one count was recorded for roughly 40% of them. Approximately 1% of the sample lies in the top ten.

The sample comes from a study of CD8+CD57+ T cells in acquired aplastic anemia (dated by TCRdb to the late 2010s). Study-level background: Extracted DNA from sorted CD4+ and CD8+ cells averaged approximately 3.4 ug, ranging from about 0.17 to 30 ug. An average of around 9.8 million reads for CD4+ cells and 11 million or so reads for CD8+ cells was obtained from healthy donor samples. What the work shows at the level of the full study, not this receptor alone: Although 25 to 30 CD8+ CDR3 sequences were shared by patients and controls, these sequences appeared highly expressed in patients and within the immunodominant clones of patients. No significant difference in CD8+ Simpson's diversity was found between patients and healthy controls (P=0.060).

The study deep-sequenced TCR repertoires of sorted CD4+ and CD8+ blood T cells from severe aplastic anemia patients and healthy subjects. Ficoll-Paque density gradient centrifugation was used to isolate peripheral blood mononuclear cells. CD4+ and CD8+ T cells were sorted by FACS or magnetic beads before DNA extraction. The sequenced sample was sorted CD4+, CD8+, or CD8+CD57+ T cells (not recorded which) from PBMCs. The receptor was isolated from a human donor in good health. The sequence joins TRBV10-2 to TRBJ2-1; 8 bases in the middle match TRBD2. The CDR3: CASSRGGNEQFF. The DNA is TGCGCCAGCAGTCGGGGGGGCAATGAGCAGTTCTTC.